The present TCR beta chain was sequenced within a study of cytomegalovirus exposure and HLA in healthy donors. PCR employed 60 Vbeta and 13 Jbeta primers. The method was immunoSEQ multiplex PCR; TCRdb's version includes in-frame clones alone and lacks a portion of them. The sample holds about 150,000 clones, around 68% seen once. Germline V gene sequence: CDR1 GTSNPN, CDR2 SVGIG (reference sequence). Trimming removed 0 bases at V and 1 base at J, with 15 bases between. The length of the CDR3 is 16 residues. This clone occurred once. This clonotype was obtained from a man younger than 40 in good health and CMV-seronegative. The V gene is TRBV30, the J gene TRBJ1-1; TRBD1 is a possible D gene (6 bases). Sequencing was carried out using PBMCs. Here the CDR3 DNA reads TGTGCCTGGAGTGTCAGGGGAATTCGTAAGAACACTGAAGCTTTCTTT. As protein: CAWSVRGIRKNTEAFF.